A single sample gave rise to the 14 T cell receptor beta chains below, sequenced in a study of cytotoxic CD8 clonotypes in ibrutinib-treated CLL. Produced via immunoSEQ multiplex PCR; TCRdb's table is partial and in-frame only. This sample has around 91,000 clones; around 84% occur once, and the top ten carry around 5.4%. The input for sequencing was PBMCs, taken before ibrutinib treatment. The receptors come from a human donor with chronic lymphocytic leukemia.

The chain uses TRBV28 and TRBJ2-7; TRBD2 is a possible D gene (6 bases). V was clipped by 3 bases and J by 2 bases, with 14 bases between them. The CDR3 extends over 15 amino acids. The germline V gene has CDR1 MDHEN and CDR2 SYDVKM. The CDR3 nucleotides read TGTGCCAGCAGTTTCCAAACCGGGACTCCCTACGAGCAGTACTTC. Translation gives CASSFQTGTPYEQYF.

This clone was counted a single time. The V and J genes are TRBV7-9 and TRBJ1-2; 8 bases map to TRBD1. The CDR3 contains 15 residues. CDR1 is SEHNR, CDR2 FQNEAQ, per germline (reference sequence). The trim removed 6 bases at V and 6 bases at J, leaving 12 bases unmatched. This CDR3 is CASRGWGQVLHGYTF. DNA of the CDR3: TGTGCCAGCAGGGGCTGGGGACAGGTCCTCCATGGCTACACCTTC.

This chain's CDR3 is CASSPTRQGRTDTQYF. CDR3 DNA: TGTGCCAGCAGCCCGACTCGACAGGGGCGCACAGATACGCAGTATTTT. V and J are TRBV7-3 and TRBJ2-3, with 8 positions matching TRBD1. Germline lookup yields CDR1 SGHTA and CDR2 FQGTGA. The junction had 8 bases not matched to a gene; V was cut back by 5 bases and J by 1 base. The CDR3 runs 16 residues.

The rearrangement uses TRBV6-6 and TRBJ2-7; a possible D gene is TRBD2 (5 bases). V was shortened by 6 bases and J by 4 bases, with 13 bases between the two germline ends. The CDR3 extends over 13 amino acids. Per germline, CDR1 MNHNY and CDR2 SVGAGI (reference sequence). DNA for the CDR3: TGTGCCAGCAGGGGCCCAGGAGGATACGAGCAGTACTTC. Translation: CASRGPGGYEQYF.

This chain connects TRBV30 to TRBJ2-1; the match to TRBD2 covers 7 bases. This CDR3 comprises 13 residues. Germline-derived CDR1 and CDR2 are GTSNPN and SVGIG (reference sequence). V trimming: 2 bases; J trimming: 13 bases; junction bases outside the gene matches: 11. The CDR3 nucleotides are TGTGCCTGGAGTCCAAGAGTAGCGGGTTCTCAGTTCTTC. Translated, it gives CAWSPRVAGSQFF.

The chain carries TRBV6-5 and TRBJ2-3, with D possibly being TRBD2 (6 bases). CDR3 length equals 15 residues. Germline V lookup: CDR1 MNHEY, CDR2 SVGAGI. V lost 5 bases to trimming and J lost 6 bases, with 18 bases between them. The CDR3 nucleotides are TGTGCCAGCAGTCCTTTTGCGGGGTCGGGGGATACGCAGTATTTT. This encodes CASSPFAGSGDTQYF.

The chain joins TRBV23-1 to TRBJ2-2; a weak D match, TRBD2 (5 bases). TRBV23-1 is treated as an ORF (open reading frame) with a function not yet certain. Trimming took 3 bases from V and 1 from J, leaving 18 bases between them. The CDR3 runs to 18 residues. The CDR3 loop is CASSHFSYPRENTGELFF. DNA for the CDR3: TGCGCCAGCAGTCATTTTTCATACCCCCGGGAGAACACCGGGGAGCTGTTTTTT.

The chain uses TRBV1 and TRBJ2-2; the table gives TRBD2 as D, unverified against the DNA. TRBV1 is tagged as a pseudogene. The length of the CDR3 is 15 residues. CDR3 residues: CTSSTRLVEGGELFF. The CDR3, as DNA: TGCACCAGCAGCACCCGACTAGTGGAAGGCGGGGAGCTGTTTTTT.

This clone has just one count. The genes are TRBV19 and TRBJ1-2; D is undetermined. This CDR3 is 13 amino acids long. Germline loops: CDR1 LNHDA, CDR2 SQIVND (reference sequence). The V end lost 5 bases, the J end lost 2 bases, and 9 bases lay between the germline ends. The CDR3 nucleotides read TGTGCCAGTAGTGGAGACACGAACTATGGCTACACCTTC. This sequence encodes CASSGDTNYGYTF.

V usage is TRBV7-9 and J usage is TRBJ1-2; D remains unclear. Trimming cost V 0 bases and J 8 bases, with 10 bases left between them. The CDR3 contains 13 residues. Germline V lookup: CDR1 SEHNR, CDR2 FQNEAQ (reference sequence). The CDR3 DNA reads as TGTGCCAGCAGCTTAGCCAGGAAATGGGGCTACACCTTC. Protein: CASSLARKWGYTF.

The V and J genes are TRBV5-6 and TRBJ2-1, with TRBD2 matching over 10 bases. The CDR3 totals 18 residues. Germline V CDR1 and CDR2: SGHDT, YYEEEE. V was pared by 4 bases and J by 9 bases, with 19 bases of the junction left unmatched. This CDR3 reads CASSRGPRASGRTVEQFF. The CDR3 DNA follows: TGTGCCAGCAGCCGTGGGCCTCGGGCTAGCGGGAGAACGGTTGAGCAGTTCTTC.

V usage is TRBV5-1 and J usage is TRBJ2-5; 9 positions agree with TRBD1. The CDR3 contains 15 residues. Per germline, CDR1 SGHRS and CDR2 YFSETQ. After removal of 6 bases from V and 6 bases from J, the junction contained 12 bases not matched to a gene. CDR3 DNA sequence: TGCGCCAGCACCCCCCCCGGGACAGGGAGGAAGACCCAGTACTTC. Translating gives CASTPPGTGRKTQYF.

This clone was picked up a small number of times. The rearrangement links TRBV9 to TRBJ2-3; 8 bases align to TRBD2. The CDR3 length is 16 residues. J gave up 1 base and V 5 bases, and 9 bases lay outside the gene matches. The germline CDR1 and CDR2 sequences are SGDLS and YYNGEE. The CDR3 nucleotides are TGTGCCAGCAGTTCTAGGAGAGCGGGAGGCACAGATACGCAGTATTTT. Translating it yields CASSSRRAGGTDTQYF.

The chain recombines TRBV27 with TRBJ2-1; 9 positions agree with TRBD2. The length of the CDR3 is 15 residues. Germline V CDR1 and CDR2: MNHEY, SMNVEV (reference sequence). Losses at the gene ends were 7 bases for V and 9 bases for J; bases not matched to a gene: 13. DNA of the CDR3: TGTGCCAGCACCCTTGAGGCTAGCGGGATGGCTGAGCAGTTCTTC. It is translated as CASTLEASGMAEQFF.